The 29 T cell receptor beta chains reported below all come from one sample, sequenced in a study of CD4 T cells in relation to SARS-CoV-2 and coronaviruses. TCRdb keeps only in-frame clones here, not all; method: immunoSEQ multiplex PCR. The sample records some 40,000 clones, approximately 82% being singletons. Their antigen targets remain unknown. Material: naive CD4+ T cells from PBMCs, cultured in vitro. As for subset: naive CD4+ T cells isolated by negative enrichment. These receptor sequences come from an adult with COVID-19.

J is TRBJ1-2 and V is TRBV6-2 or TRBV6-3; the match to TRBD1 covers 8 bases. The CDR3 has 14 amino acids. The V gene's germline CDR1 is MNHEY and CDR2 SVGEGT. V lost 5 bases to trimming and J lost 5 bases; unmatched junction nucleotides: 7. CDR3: CASSNQGARYGYTF. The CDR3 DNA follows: TGTGCCAGCAGTAATCAGGGGGCGCGGTATGGCTACACCTTC.

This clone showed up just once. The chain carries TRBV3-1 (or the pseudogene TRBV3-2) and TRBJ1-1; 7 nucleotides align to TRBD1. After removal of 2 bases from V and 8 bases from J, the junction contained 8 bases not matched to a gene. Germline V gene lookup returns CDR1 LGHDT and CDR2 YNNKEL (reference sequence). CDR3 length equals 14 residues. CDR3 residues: CASSQTPGQREAFF. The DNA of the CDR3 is TGTGCCAGCAGCCAAACACCGGGACAGAGAGAAGCTTTCTTT.

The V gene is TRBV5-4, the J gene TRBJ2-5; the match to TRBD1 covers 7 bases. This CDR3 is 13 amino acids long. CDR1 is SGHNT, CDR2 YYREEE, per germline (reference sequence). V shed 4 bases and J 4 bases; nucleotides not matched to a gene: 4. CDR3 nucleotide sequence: TGTGCCAGCAGCAAGGGACAGCCAGAGACCCAGTACTTC. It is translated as CASSKGQPETQYF.

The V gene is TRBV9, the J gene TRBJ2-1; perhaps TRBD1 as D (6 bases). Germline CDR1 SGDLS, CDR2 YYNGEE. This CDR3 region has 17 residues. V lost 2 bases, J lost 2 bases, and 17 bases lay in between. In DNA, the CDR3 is TGTGCCAGCAGCGTTCCCCGGACCGGGACAACCTACAATGAGCAGTTCTTC. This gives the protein CASSVPRTGTTYNEQFF.

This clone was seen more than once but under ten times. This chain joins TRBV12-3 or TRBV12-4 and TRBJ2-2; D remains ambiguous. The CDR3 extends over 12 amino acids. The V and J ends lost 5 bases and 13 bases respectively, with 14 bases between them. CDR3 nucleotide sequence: TGTGCCAGCAGTGGACCCGGAGTACGGCTGTTTTTT. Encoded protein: CASSGPGVRLFF.

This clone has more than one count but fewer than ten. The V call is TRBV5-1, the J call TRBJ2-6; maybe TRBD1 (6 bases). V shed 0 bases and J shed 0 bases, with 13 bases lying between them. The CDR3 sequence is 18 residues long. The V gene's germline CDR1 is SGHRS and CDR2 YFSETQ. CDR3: CASSLVSGHSSGANVLTF. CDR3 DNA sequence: TGCGCCAGCAGCTTGGTGTCGGGACATAGCTCTGGGGCCAACGTCCTGACTTTC.

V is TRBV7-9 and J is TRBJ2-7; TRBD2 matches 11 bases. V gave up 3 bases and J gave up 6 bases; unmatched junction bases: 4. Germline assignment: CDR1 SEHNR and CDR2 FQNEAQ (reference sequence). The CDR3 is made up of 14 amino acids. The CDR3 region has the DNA TGTGCCAGCAGCTTCTTACTAGCGGGAGTCGAGCAGTACTTC. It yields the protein CASSFLLAGVEQYF.

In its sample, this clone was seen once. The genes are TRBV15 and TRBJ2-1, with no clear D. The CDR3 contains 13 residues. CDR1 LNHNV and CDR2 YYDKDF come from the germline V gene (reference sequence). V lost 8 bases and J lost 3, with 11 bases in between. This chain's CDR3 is CATGRYLYNEQFF. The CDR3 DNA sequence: TGTGCCACCGGGCGATACCTCTACAATGAGCAGTTCTTC.

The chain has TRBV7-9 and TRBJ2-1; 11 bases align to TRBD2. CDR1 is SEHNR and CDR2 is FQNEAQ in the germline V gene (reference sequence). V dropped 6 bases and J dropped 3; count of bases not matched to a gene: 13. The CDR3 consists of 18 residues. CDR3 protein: CASRQLIGLAGGYNEQFF. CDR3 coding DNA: TGTGCCAGCAGGCAATTAATCGGGCTAGCGGGAGGCTACAATGAGCAGTTCTTC.

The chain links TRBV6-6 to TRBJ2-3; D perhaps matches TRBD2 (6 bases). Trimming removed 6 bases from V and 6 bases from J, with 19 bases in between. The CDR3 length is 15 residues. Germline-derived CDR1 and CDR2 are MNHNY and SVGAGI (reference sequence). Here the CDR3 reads CASRKQLAPPDTQYF. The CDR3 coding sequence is TGTGCCAGCAGAAAACAACTAGCTCCTCCGGATACGCAGTATTTT.

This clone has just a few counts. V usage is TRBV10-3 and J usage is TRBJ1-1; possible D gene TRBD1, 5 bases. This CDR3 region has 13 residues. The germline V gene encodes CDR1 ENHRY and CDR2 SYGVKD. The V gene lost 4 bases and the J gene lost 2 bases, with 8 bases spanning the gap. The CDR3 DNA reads TGTGCCATCAGTGGCAGGGCCAACACTGAAGCTTTCTTT. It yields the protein CAISGRANTEAFF.

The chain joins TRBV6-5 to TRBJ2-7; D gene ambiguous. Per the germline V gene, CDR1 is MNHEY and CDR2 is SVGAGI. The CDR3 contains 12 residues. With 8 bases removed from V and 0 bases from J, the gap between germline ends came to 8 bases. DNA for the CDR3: TGTGCCAGCTATCGATTCTCCTACGAGCAGTACTTC. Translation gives CASYRFSYEQYF.

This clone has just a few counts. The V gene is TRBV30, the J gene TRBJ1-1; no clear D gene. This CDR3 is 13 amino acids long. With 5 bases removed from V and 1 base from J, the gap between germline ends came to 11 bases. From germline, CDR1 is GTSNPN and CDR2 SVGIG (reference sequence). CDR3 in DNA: TGTGCCTGGGGGCCCTGGGAGAACACTGAAGCTTTCTTT. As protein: CAWGPWENTEAFF.

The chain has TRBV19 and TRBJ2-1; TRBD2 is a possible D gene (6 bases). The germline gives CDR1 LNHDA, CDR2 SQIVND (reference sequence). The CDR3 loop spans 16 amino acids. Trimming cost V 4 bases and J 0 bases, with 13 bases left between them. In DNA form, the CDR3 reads TGTGCCAGTAGTACCATAGCGGAGAGCTCCTACAATGAGCAGTTCTTC. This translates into CASSTIAESSYNEQFF. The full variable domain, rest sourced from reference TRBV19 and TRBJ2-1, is DGGITQSPKYLFRKEGQNVTLSCEQNLNHDAMYWYRQDPGQGLRLIYYSQIVNDFQKGDIAEGYSVSREKKESFPLTVTSAQKNPTAFYLCASSTIAESSYNEQFFGPGTRLTVL.

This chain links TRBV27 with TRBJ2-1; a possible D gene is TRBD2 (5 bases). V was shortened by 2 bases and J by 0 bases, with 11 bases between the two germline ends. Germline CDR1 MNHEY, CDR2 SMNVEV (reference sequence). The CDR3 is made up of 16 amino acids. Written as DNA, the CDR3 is TGTGCCAGCAGTTTAGGACTCGCAAGCTCCTACAATGAGCAGTTCTTC. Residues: CASSLGLASSYNEQFF.

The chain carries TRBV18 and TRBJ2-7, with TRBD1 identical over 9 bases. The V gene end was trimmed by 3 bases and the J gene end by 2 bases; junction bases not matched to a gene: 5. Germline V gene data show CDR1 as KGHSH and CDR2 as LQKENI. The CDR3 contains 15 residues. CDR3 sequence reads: CASSPGTGLTYEQYF. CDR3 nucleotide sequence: TGTGCCAGCTCACCCGGGACAGGGTTGACCTACGAGCAGTACTTC.

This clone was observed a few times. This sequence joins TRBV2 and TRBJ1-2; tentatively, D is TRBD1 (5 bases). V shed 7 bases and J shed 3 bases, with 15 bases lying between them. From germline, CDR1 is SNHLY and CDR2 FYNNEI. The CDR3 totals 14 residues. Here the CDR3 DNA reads TGTGCCAGCAATCACAGGATAGGCGACTATGGCTACACCTTC. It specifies CASNHRIGDYGYTF.

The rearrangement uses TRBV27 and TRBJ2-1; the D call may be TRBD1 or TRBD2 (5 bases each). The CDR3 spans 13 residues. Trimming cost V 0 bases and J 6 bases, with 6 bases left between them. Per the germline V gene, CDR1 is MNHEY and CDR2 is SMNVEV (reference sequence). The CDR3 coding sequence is TGTGCCAGCAGTTTATCGGGGGTCAATGAGCAGTTCTTC. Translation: CASSLSGVNEQFF.

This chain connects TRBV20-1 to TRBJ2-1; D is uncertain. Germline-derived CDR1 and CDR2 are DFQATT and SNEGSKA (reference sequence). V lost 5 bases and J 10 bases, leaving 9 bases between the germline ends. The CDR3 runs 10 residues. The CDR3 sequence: CSAFIGEQFF. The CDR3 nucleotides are TGCAGTGCTTTCATTGGGGAGCAGTTCTTC.

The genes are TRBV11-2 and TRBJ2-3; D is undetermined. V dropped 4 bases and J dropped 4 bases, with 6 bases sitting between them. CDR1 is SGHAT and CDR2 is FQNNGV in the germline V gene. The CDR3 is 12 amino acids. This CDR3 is CASSSPADTQYF. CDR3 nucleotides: TGTGCCAGCAGCTCTCCAGCAGATACGCAGTATTTT.

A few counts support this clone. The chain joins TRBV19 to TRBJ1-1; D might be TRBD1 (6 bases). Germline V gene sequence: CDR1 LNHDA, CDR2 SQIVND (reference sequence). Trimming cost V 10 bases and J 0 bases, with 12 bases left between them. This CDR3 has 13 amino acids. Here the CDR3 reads CATQGHLNTEAFF. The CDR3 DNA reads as TGTGCCACCCAGGGGCACTTGAACACTGAAGCTTTCTTT.

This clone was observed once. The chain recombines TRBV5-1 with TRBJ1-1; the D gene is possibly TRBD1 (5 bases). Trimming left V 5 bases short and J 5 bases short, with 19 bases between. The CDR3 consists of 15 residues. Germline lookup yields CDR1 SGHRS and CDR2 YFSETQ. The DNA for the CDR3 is TGCGCCAGCAGGATCGCAGGGTTGAGTGGGACTGAAGCTTTCTTT. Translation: CASRIAGLSGTEAFF.

This CDR3 is CASSISGQGNSPLHF. DNA for the CDR3: TGTGCCAGTAGTATTTCGGGACAGGGTAATTCACCCCTCCACTTT. The V call is TRBV19, the J call TRBJ1-6; 9 bases agree with TRBD1. CDR1 and CDR2 (germline): LNHDA, SQIVND (reference sequence). J was trimmed by 6 bases and V by 3 bases; bases with no gene match: 3. The CDR3 contains 15 residues.

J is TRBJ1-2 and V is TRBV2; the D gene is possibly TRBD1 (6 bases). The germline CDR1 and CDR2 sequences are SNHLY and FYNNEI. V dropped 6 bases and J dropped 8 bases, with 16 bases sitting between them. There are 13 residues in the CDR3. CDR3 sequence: CASRAPGARGYTF. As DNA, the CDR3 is TGTGCCAGCAGGGCTCCAGGGGCGCGGGGCTACACCTTC.

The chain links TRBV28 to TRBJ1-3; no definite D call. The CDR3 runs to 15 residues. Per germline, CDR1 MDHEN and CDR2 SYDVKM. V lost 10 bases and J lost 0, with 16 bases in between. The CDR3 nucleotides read TGTGCCACGCACGGGCGGGGAACCTCTGGAAACACCATATATTTT. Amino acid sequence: CATHGRGTSGNTIYF.

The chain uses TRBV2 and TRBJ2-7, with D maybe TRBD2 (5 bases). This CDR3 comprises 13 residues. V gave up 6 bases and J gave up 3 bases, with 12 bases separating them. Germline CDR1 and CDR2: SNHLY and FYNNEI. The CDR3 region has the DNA TGTGCCAGCAGCGCGAGCGGAAGCTACGAGCAGTACTTC. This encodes CASSASGSYEQYF.

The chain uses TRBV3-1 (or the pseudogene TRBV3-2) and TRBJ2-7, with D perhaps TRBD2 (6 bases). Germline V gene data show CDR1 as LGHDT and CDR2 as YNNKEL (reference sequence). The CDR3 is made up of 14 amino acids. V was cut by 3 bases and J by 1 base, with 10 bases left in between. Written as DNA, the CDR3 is TGTGCCAGCAGCCATCCGGGAGAATCCTACGAGCAGTACTTC. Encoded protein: CASSHPGESYEQYF.

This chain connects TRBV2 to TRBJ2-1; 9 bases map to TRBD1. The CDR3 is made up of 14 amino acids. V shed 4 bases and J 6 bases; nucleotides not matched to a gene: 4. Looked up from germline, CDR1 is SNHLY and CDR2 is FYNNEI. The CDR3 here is CASSGMGQGNEQFF. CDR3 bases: TGTGCCAGCAGTGGTATGGGACAGGGCAATGAGCAGTTCTTC.

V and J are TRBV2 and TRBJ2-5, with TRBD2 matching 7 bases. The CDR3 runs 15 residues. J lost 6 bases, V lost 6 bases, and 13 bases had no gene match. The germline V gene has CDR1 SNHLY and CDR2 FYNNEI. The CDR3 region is CASSFLAGTIQTQYF. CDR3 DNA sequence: TGTGCCAGCAGCTTTTTAGCGGGTACTATTCAGACCCAGTACTTC.